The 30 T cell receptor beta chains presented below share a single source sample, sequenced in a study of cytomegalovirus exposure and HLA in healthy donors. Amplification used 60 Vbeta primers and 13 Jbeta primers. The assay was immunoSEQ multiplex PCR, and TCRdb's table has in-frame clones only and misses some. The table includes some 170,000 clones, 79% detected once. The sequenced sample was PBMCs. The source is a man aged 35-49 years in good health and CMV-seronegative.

The CDR3 DNA reads as TGTGCCATCAGTGGTCAAGACAGGGGGTATAATTCACCCCTCCACTTT. The encoded protein is CAISGQDRGYNSPLHF. The chain has TRBV10-3 and TRBJ1-6; 9 bases match TRBD1. With V trimmed by 4 bases and J by 4 bases, 5 bases remained unmatched. This CDR3 has 16 amino acids. Per germline, CDR1 ENHRY and CDR2 SYGVKD.

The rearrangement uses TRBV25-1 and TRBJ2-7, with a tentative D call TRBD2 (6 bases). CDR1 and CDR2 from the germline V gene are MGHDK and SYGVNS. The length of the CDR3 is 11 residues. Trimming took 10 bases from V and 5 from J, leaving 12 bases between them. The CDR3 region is CATSWGDEQYF. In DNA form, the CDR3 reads TGTGCCACCTCCTGGGGGGACGAGCAGTACTTC.

CDR3 protein: CAWSVRGTPSPLDEQFF. The CDR3, as DNA: TGTGCCTGGAGTGTACGGGGGACTCCGTCGCCTCTGGATGAGCAGTTCTTC. V and J are TRBV30 and TRBJ2-1; D perhaps matches TRBD2 (6 bases). The germline V gene encodes CDR1 GTSNPN and CDR2 SVGIG (reference sequence). The CDR3 is 17 residues long. V was cut by 0 bases and J by 8 bases, with 23 bases left in between.

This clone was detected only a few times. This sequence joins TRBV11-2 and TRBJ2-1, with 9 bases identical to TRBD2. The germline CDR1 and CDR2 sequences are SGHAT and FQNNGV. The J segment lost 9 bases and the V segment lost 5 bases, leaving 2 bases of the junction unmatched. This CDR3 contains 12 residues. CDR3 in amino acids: CASSPTSGEQFF. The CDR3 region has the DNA TGTGCCAGCAGCCCGACTAGCGGTGAGCAGTTCTTC.

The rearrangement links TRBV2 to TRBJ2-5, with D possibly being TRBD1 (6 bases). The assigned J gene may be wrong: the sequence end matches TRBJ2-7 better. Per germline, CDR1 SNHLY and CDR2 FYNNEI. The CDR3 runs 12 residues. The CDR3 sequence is CASTGAHYEQYF. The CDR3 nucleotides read TGTGCCAGCACAGGGGCCCACTACGAGCAGTACTTC.

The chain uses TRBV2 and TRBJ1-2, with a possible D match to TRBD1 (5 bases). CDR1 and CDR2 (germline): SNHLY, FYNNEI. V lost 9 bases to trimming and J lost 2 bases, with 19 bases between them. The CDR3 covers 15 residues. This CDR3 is CASRAGGGGNYGYTF. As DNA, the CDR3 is TGTGCCAGTAGAGCTGGTGGTGGGGGGAACTATGGCTACACCTTC.

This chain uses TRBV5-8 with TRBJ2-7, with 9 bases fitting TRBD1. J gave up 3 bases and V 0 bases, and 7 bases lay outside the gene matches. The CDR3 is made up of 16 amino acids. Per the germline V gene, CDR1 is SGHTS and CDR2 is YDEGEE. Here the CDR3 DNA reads TGTGCCAGCAGCTTGGGACAGGGGGGTGTTAACTACGAGCAGTACTTC. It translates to CASSLGQGGVNYEQYF.

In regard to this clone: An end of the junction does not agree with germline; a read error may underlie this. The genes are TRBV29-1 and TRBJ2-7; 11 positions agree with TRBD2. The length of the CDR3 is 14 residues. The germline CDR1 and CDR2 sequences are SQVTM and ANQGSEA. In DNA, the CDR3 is TGCAGCGCCAGAACTAGCGGGAGACATTACGGGCAGTACTTC. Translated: CSARTSGRHYGQYF.

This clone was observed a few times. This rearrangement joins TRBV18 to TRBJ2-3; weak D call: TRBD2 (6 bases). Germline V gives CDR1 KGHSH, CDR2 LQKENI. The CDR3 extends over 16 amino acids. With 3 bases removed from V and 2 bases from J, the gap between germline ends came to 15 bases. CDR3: CASSPKGLSDTDTQYF. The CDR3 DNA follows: TGTGCCAGCTCACCGAAGGGACTTTCTGACACAGATACGCAGTATTTT.

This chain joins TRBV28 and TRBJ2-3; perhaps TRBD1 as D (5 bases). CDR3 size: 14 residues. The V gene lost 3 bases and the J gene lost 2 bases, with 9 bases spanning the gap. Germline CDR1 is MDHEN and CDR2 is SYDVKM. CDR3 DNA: TGTGCCAGCAGTTTCGACAGCCACACAGATACGCAGTATTTT. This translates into CASSFDSHTDTQYF.

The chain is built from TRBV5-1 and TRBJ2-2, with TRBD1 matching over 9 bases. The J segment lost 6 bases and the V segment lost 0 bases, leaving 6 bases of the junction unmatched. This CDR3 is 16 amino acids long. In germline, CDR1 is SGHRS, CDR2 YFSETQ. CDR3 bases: TGCGCCAGCAGCTTGGCGGGGACAGGGTGGCCCGGGGAGCTGTTTTTT. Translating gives CASSLAGTGWPGELFF.

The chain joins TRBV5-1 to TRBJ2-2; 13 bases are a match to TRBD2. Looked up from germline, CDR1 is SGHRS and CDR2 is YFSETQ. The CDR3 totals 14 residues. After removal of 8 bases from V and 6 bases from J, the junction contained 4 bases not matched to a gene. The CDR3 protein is CASGTSGIPGELFF. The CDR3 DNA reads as TGCGCCAGTGGGACTAGCGGGATCCCCGGGGAGCTGTTTTTT.

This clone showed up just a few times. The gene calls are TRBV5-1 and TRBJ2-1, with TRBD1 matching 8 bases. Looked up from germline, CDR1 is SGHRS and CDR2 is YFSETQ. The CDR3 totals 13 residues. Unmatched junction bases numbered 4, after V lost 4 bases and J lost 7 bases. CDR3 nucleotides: TGCGCCAGCAGCACGAACAGGGGGAATGAGCAGTTCTTC. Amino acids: CASSTNRGNEQFF.

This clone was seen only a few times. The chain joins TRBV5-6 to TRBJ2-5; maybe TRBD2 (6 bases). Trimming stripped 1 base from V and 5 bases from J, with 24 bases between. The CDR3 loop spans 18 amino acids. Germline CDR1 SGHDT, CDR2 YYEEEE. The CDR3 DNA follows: TGTGCCAGCAGCTTGTTCGTGCGGGGCTGGAGTGATATGGAGACCCAGTACTTC. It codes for CASSLFVRGWSDMETQYF.

The CDR3, as DNA: TGTGCCAGTTATTCGACAGTGAACACTGAAGCTTTCTTT. Translating it yields CASYSTVNTEAFF. The chain joins TRBV2 to TRBJ1-1, with D possibly being TRBD1 (5 bases). The germline CDR1 and CDR2 sequences are SNHLY and FYNNEI. Trimming left V 9 bases short and J 0 bases short, with 11 bases between. The CDR3 runs to 13 residues.

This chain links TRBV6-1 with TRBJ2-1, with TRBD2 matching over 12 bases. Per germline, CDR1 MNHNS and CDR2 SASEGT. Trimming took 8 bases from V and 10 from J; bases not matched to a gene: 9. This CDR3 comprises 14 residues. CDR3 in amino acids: CASERLAGVPEQFF. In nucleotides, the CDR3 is TGTGCCAGCGAAAGACTAGCGGGAGTGCCCGAGCAGTTCTTC.

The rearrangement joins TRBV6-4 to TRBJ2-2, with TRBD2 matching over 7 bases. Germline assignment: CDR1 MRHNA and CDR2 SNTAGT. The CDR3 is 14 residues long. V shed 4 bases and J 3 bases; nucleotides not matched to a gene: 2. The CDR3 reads CASSVLAYTGELFF. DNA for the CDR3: TGTGCCAGCAGTGTACTAGCGTACACCGGGGAGCTGTTTTTT.

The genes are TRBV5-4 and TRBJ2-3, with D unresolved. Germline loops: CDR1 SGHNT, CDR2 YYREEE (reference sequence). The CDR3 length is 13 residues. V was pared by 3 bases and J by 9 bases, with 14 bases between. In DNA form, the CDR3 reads TGTGCCAGCAGCTCTACGGTTAAGAGAACGCAGTATTTT. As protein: CASSSTVKRTQYF.

The CDR3 DNA is TGTGCCAGTACCAGGGGGGCTGAGCAGTTCTTC. Its translation: CASTRGAEQFF. The chain combines TRBV19 with TRBJ2-1; TRBD1 is a possible D gene (7 bases). The length of the CDR3 is 11 residues. Trimming removed 7 bases from V and 9 bases from J, with 10 bases in between. CDR1 is LNHDA, CDR2 SQIVND, per germline (reference sequence).

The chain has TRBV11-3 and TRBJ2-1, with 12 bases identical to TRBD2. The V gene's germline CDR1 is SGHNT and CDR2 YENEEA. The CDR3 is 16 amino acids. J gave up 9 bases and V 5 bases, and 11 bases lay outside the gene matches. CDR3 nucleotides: TGTGCCAGCAGCGCCTCTCGACTAGCGGGAGTGGGTGAGCAGTTCTTC. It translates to CASSASRLAGVGEQFF.

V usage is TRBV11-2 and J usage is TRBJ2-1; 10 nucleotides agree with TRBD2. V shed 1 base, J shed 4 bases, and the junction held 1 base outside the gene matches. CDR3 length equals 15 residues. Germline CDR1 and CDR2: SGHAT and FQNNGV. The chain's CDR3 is CASSLGAGGYNEQFF. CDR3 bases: TGTGCCAGCAGCTTAGGAGCGGGAGGGTACAATGAGCAGTTCTTC. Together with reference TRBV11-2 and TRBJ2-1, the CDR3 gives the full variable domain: EAGVAQSPRYKIIEKRQSVAFWCNPISGHATLYWYQQILGQGPKLLIQFQNNGVVDDSQLPKDRFSAERLKGVDSTLKIQPAKLEDSAVYLCASSLGAGGYNEQFFGPGTRLTVL.

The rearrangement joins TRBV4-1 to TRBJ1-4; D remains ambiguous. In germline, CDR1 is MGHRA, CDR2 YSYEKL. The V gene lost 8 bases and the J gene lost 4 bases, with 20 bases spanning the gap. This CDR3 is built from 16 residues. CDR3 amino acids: CASQNTHTGFNEKLFF. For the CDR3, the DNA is TGCGCCAGCCAAAACACACATACCGGGTTTAATGAAAAACTGTTTTTT.

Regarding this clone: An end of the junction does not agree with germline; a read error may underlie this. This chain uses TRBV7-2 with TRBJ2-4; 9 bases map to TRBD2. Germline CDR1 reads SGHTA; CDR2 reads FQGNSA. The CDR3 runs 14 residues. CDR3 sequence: CASRSLAGSNSQYF. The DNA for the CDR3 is TGTGCCAGCAGGTCCCTAGCGGGGTCAAACAGTCAGTACTTC.

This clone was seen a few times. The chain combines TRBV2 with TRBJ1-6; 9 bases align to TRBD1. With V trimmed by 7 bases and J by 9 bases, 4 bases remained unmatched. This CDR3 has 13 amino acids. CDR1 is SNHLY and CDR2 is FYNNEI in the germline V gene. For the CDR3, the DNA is TGTGCCAGCATGGAACAGGGGGCTTCACCCCTCCACTTT. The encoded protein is CASMEQGASPLHF. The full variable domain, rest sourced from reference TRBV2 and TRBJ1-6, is EPEVTQTPSHQVTQMGQEVILRCVPISNHLYFYWYRQILGQKVEFLVSFYNNEISEKSEIFDDQFSVERPDGSNFTLKIRSTKLEDSAMYFCASMEQGASPLHFGNGTRLTVT.

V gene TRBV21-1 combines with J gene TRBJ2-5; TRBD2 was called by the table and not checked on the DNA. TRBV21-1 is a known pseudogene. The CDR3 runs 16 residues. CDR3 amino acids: CASSKDRLADQETQYF. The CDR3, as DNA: TGTGCCAGCAGCAAAGATAGACTAGCGGATCAAGAGACCCAGTACTTC.

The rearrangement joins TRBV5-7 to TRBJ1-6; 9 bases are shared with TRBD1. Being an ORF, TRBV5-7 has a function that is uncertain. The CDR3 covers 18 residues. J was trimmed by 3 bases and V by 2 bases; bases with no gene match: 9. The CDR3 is CASSLWGQGHVYNSPLHF. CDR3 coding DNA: TGTGCCAGCAGCTTATGGGGACAGGGCCATGTCTATAATTCACCCCTCCACTTT.

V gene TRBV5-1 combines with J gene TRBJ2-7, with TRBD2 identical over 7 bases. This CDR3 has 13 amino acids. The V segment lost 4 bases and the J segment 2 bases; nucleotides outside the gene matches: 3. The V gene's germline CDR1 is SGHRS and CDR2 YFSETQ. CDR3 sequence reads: CASSPGGPYEQYF. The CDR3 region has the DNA TGCGCCAGCAGCCCGGGGGGACCCTACGAGCAGTACTTC.

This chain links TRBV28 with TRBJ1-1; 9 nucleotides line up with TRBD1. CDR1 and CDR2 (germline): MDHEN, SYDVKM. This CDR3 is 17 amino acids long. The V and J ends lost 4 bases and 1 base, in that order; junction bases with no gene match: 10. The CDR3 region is CASSYGGQGWGNTEAFF. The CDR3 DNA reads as TGTGCCAGCAGTTACGGGGGACAGGGTTGGGGGAACACTGAAGCTTTCTTT.

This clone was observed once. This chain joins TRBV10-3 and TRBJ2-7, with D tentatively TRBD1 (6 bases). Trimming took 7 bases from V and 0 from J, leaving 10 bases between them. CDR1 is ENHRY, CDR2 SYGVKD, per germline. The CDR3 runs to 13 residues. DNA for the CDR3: TGTGCCATCAAAGGACAGAGCTCCTACGAGCAGTACTTC. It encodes CAIKGQSSYEQYF.

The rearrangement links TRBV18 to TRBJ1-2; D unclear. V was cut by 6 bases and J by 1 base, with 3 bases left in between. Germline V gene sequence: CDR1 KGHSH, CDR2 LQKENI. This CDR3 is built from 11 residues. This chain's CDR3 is CASSVNYGYTF. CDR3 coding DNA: TGTGCCAGCTCCGTTAACTATGGCTACACCTTC.